Following are 6 T cell receptor beta chains from one sample sequenced in a study of regulatory T cells in long-lasting Graves disease. Building the TCR beta libraries relied on iRepertoire HTBI primers, and CDR3 regions underwent Arm-PCR. TCRdb itself ran the multiplex PCR reads through MiXCR, one entry per CDR3 protein. The sample lists roughly 400,000 distinct CDR3 sequences; less than 25% were seen once. Time point defined: persistent/refractory GD, antithyroid drugs over 5 years with positive TRAb. PBMCs provided the RNA from which the TCR library was made. The sequencing used peripheral blood mononuclear cells (PBMCs), collected when the disease was refractory, from a patient treated with antithyroid drugs. Source of these receptors: a female donor with Graves disease.

Details on this clonotype: Possible read error: a much larger clone is one base away. The chain couples TRBV4-1 to TRBJ1-4, with no clear D. The CDR3 length is 14 residues. The germline CDR1 and CDR2 sequences are MGHRA and YSYEKL. DNA of the CDR3: TGCGCCAGCAGCCAAGTTCCGGGGTGGTTAGAACTGGTTTTT. Translated, it gives CASSQVPGWLELVF.

The chain combines TRBV6-5 with TRBJ1-2; D may be TRBD1 (6 bases). The germline V and J ends were trimmed by 0 bases and 6 bases, with 11 bases remaining between them. The CDR3 spans 14 residues. Germline CDR1 MNHEY, CDR2 SVGAGI. The chain's CDR3 is CASSYSGRGNGYTF. CDR3 DNA sequence: TGTGCCAGCAGTTACTCGGGCAGGGGAAATGGCTACACCTTC.

V gene TRBV19 combines with J gene TRBJ2-7; 9 bases are a match to TRBD1. With V trimmed by 9 bases and J by 6 bases, 12 bases remained unmatched. Germline V lookup: CDR1 LNHDA, CDR2 SQIVND (reference sequence). The CDR3 loop spans 14 amino acids. DNA of the CDR3: TGTGCCAGGGACAGGGGACCTACCTACTGCGAGCAGTACTTC. It is translated as CARDRGPTYCEQYF.

The V call is TRBV20-1, the J call TRBJ1-1; 12 bases align to TRBD1. Per germline, CDR1 DFQATT and CDR2 SNEGSKA (reference sequence). CDR3 length: 17 amino acids. The V gene end was trimmed by 6 bases and the J gene end by 0 bases; junction bases not matched to a gene: 11. The chain's CDR3 is CSAGGTGGAGLNTEAFF. DNA for the CDR3: TGCAGTGCGGGAGGGACAGGGGGCGCGGGGCTGAACACTGAAGCTTTCTTT.

This clonotype was counted at least ten times. The chain has TRBV7-2 and TRBJ1-6, with TRBD1 matching 7 bases. Germline CDR1 reads SGHTA; CDR2 reads FQGNSA. V shed 5 bases and J 7 bases; nucleotides not matched to a gene: 8. There are 15 residues in the CDR3. This CDR3 is CASSTRQGVNSPLHF. CDR3 nucleotide sequence: TGTGCCAGCAGCACGCGACAGGGCGTCAATTCACCCCTCCACTTT.

This clonotype was picked up many times. The gene calls are TRBV9 and TRBJ1-1; no reliable D call. The CDR3 spans 13 residues. V dropped 3 bases and J dropped 7 bases, with 13 bases sitting between them. CDR1 SGDLS and CDR2 YYNGEE come from the germline V gene. The CDR3 DNA follows: TGTGCCAGCAGCGCCACTGGGTTCCGTGAAGCTTTCTTT. Encoded protein: CASSATGFREAFF.